The text below deals with one T cell receptor (beta chain). The antigen is unknown. Extracted RNA was reverse transcribed, and the resulting cDNA served as sequencing template. Profiling relied on immunoSEQ multiplex PCR, and the TCRdb table lists in-frame clones only, not all of them. The sample records under 350,000 clones, more than 45% being singletons. The source of the sample is a study of CD8+ T cells in alopecia areata. The V gene's germline CDR1 is SGHTA and CDR2 FQGNSA. The CDR3 contains 14 residues. V gave up 5 bases and J gave up 3 bases; unmatched junction bases: 7. Treatment reported: oral pan-JAK inhibitor, 5-10 mg twice daily. Study results and caveats: Whereas mice showed it more clearly, TCR sharing across patients was murkier, possibly because of HLA.

This material consisted of CD4+ T cells sorted from blood, taken at week 24, from a patient treated with tofacitinib. V usage is TRBV7-2 and J usage is TRBJ2-7, with 7 bases identical to TRBD1. The receptor was derived from a human donor with alopecia areata. CDR3 DNA: TGTGCCAGCAGCGCGACAGGGAGTAACTACGAGCAGTACTTC. Amino acids: CASSATGSNYEQYF.